One sample yielded the 8 T cell receptor beta chains listed below, sequenced in a study of T cells in narcolepsy. The method was immunoSEQ multiplex PCR; TCRdb's version includes in-frame clones alone and lacks a portion of them. The sample has around 26,000 clones; less than 65% are singletons. Sequenced input: memory (CD45RA-) CD4+ T cells from blood. Every receptor here comes from a human donor in good health.

This chain joins TRBV6-5 and TRBJ2-7; 7 bases map to TRBD2. CDR3 length: 13 amino acids. Germline CDR1 MNHEY, CDR2 SVGAGI. Trimming removed 5 bases from V and 6 bases from J; junction bases left unmatched: 7. CDR3 amino acids: CASSEWRESEQYF. The CDR3 nucleotides read TGTGCCAGCAGTGAATGGCGGGAGAGCGAGCAGTACTTC.

In its sample, this clone was seen a few times. The chain recombines TRBV19 with TRBJ2-1, with D tentatively TRBD1 (6 bases). The CDR3 length is 14 residues. The V end was cut by 6 bases, the J end by 6 bases, with 15 bases between. Germline-derived CDR1 and CDR2 are LNHDA and SQIVND (reference sequence). CDR3 bases: TGTGCCAGTAGCCGAGCGGTCAGGGGCAATGAGCAGTTCTTC. Translated, it gives CASSRAVRGNEQFF.

The chain has TRBV7-9 and TRBJ2-7; D remains ambiguous. Trimming removed 1 base at V and 5 bases at J, with 18 bases between. This CDR3 is 16 amino acids long. Looked up from germline, CDR1 is SEHNR and CDR2 is FQNEAQ (reference sequence). The CDR3 DNA reads as TGTGCCAGCAGCTTAGTGGTGGGCGCGGAGAAGGACGAGCAGTACTTC. It specifies CASSLVVGAEKDEQYF.

The chain links TRBV9 to TRBJ2-7; no definite D call. V lost 4 bases and J 1 base, leaving 12 bases between the germline ends. The CDR3 has 14 residues. Germline CDR1 SGDLS, CDR2 YYNGEE. The CDR3 sequence: CASSPEASSYEQYF. The CDR3 nucleotides read TGTGCCAGCAGCCCCGAGGCTAGTTCCTACGAGCAGTACTTC.

This clone appeared a few times. The rearrangement uses TRBV15 and TRBJ2-6, with D maybe TRBD2 (6 bases). The CDR3 has 17 residues. In germline, CDR1 is LNHNV, CDR2 YYDKDF (reference sequence). The ends were cut back, 3 bases at V and 0 bases at J, with 12 bases in the middle. The CDR3 reads CATSRDWRDSGANVLTF. CDR3 nucleotide sequence: TGTGCCACCAGCAGGGACTGGAGGGACTCTGGGGCCAACGTCCTGACTTTC.

The rearrangement links TRBV5-1 to TRBJ2-7, with D unclear. V gave up 3 bases and J gave up 6 bases, with 13 bases separating them. The germline V gene has CDR1 SGHRS and CDR2 YFSETQ. The CDR3 spans 13 residues. This CDR3 is CASSSLGRSEQYF. In nucleotides, the CDR3 is TGCGCCAGCAGCTCCCTAGGGCGGTCCGAGCAGTACTTC.

This clone was detected a few times. V usage is TRBV10-3 and J usage is TRBJ1-2; possibly TRBD1 for D (6 bases). This CDR3 region has 13 residues. V was shortened by 11 bases and J by 6 bases, with 19 bases between the two germline ends. Germline V gene lookup returns CDR1 ENHRY and CDR2 SYGVKD. CDR3 sequence (DNA): TGTGCCGCCAGGGAGGGGACACCGGATGGCTACACCTTC. Protein sequence: CAAREGTPDGYTF.

This clone showed up just a few times. In nucleotides, the CDR3 is TGTGCCAGCAGCCCACAGACAGGGGGCGCCGCAGATACGCAGTATTTT. Encoded protein: CASSPQTGGAADTQYF. The chain recombines TRBV9 with TRBJ2-3, with 10 nucleotides matching TRBD1. The CDR3 length is 16 residues. V lost 4 bases to trimming and J lost 4 bases; unmatched junction nucleotides: 9. Germline V CDR1 and CDR2: SGDLS, YYNGEE.